This T cell receptor (beta chain) was captured by sequencing in a study of PD-1 blockade in classical Hodgkin lymphoma. With no exception, relapse followed autologous stem cell transplantation in all patients, and brentuximab vedotin exposure varied. The trim removed 2 bases at V and 3 bases at J, leaving 3 bases unmatched. CDR3 size: 14 residues. CDR1 and CDR2 (germline): SGHNT, YYREEE (reference sequence). Clones were sequenced by immunoSEQ multiplex PCR, and TCRdb holds only the in-frame ones, with some missing. The table records about 9,600 clones, 80% to 95% of them present only once. This clonotype was obtained from a human donor with classical Hodgkin lymphoma. Sequencing was performed on peripheral blood mononuclear cells (PBMCs), taken at baseline. The V and J genes are TRBV5-4 and TRBJ2-7; 9 nucleotides match TRBD1. CDR3 amino acids: CASSLSTGGYEQYF. The CDR3 DNA follows: TGTGCCAGCAGCTTATCGACAGGGGGCTACGAGCAGTACTTC.